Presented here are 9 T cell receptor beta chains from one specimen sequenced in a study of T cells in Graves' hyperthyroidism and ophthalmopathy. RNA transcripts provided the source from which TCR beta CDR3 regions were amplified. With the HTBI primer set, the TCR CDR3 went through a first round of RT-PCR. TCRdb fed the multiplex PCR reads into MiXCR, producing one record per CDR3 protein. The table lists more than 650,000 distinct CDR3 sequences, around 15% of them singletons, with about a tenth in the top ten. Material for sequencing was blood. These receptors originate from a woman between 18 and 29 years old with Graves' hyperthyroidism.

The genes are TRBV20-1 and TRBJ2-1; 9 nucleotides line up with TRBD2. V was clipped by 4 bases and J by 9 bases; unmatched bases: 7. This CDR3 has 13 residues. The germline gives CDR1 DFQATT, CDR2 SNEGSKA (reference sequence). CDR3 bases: TGCAGTGCTACCACTAGCGGGTTCGCTGAGCAGTTCTTC. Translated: CSATTSGFAEQFF.

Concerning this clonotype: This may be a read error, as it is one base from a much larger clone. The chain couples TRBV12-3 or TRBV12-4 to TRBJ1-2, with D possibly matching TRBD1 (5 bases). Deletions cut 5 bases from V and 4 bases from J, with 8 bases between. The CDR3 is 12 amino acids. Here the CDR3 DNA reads TGTGCCAGCAGTGGGGCCCCCTATGGCTACACCTTC. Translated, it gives CASSGAPYGYTF.

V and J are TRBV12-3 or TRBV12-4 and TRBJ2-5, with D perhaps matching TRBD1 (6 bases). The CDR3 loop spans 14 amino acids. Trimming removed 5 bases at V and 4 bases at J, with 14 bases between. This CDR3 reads CASSIRRTAETQYF. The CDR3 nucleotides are TGTGCCAGCAGTATCCGCAGGACAGCAGAGACCCAGTACTTC.

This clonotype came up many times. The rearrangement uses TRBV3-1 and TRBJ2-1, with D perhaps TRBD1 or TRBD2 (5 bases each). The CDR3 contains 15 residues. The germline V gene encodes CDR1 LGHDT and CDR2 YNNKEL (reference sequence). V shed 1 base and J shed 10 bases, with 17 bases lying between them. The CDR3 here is CASSQGGPGAWEQFF. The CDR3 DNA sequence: TGTGCCAGCAGCCAAGGGGGCCCCGGGGCCTGGGAGCAGTTCTTC.

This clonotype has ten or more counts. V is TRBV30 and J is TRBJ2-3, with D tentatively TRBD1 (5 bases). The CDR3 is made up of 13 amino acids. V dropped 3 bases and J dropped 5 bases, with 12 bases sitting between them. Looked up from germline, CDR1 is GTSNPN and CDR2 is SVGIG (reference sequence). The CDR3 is CAWSHPGQDTQYF. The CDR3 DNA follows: TGTGCCTGGAGCCATCCAGGGCAAGATACGCAGTATTTT. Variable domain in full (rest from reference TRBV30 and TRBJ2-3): SQTIHQWPATLVQPVGSPLSLECTVEGTSNPNLYWYRQAAGRGLQLLFYSVGIGQISSEVPQNLSASRPQDRQFILSSKKLLLSDSGFYLCAWSHPGQDTQYFGPGTRLTVL.

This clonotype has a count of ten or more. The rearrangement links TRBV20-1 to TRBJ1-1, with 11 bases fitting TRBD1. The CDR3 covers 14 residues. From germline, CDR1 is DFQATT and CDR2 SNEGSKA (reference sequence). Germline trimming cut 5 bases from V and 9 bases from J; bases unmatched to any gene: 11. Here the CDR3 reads CSAVAKGQGAKAFF. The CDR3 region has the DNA TGCAGTGCTGTAGCAAAAGGACAGGGGGCTAAAGCTTTCTTT.

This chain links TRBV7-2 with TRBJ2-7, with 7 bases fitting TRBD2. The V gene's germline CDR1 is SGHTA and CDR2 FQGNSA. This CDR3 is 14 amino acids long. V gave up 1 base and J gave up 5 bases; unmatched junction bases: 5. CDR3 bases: TGTGCCAGCAGCTTAGGGGCTAGCGGAAACGAGCAGTACTTC. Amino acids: CASSLGASGNEQYF.

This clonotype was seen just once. In nucleotides, the CDR3 is TGTGCCAGCAGTCCCGACCTAGCGGGAGTTAATGAGCAGTTCTTC. Translated, it gives CASSPDLAGVNEQFF. The V call is TRBV6-2 or TRBV6-3, the J call TRBJ2-1; 10 bases match TRBD2. Germline V gene sequence: CDR1 MNHEY, CDR2 SVGEGT. The CDR3 has 15 residues. V gave up 5 bases and J gave up 7 bases; unmatched junction bases: 8.

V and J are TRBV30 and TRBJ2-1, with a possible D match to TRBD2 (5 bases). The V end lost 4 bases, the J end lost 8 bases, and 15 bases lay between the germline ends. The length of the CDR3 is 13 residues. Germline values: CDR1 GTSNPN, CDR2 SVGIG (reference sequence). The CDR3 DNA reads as TGTGCCTGGACCAAACCGGGTAGCGATGAGCAGTTCTTC. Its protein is CAWTKPGSDEQFF.